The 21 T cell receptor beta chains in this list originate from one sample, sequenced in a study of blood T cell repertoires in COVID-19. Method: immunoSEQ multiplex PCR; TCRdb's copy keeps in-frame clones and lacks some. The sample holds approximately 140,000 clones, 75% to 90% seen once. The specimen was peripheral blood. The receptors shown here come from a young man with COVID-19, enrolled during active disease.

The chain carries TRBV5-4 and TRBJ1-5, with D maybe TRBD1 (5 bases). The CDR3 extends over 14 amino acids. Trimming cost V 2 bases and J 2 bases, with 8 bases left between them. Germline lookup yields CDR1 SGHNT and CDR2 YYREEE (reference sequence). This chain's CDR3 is CASSLQGGNQPQHF. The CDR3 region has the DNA TGTGCCAGCAGCTTACAAGGGGGCAATCAGCCCCAGCATTTT.

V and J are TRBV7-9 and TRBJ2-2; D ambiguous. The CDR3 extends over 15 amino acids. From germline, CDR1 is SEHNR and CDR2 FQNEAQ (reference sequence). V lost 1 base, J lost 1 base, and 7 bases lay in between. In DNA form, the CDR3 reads TGTGCCAGCAGCTTAGGCGTCGGGAACACCGGGGAGCTGTTTTTT. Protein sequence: CASSLGVGNTGELFF.

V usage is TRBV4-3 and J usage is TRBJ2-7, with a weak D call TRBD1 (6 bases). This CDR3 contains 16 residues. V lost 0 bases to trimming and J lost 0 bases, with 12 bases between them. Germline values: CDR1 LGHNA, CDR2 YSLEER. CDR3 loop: CASSQDRADSSYEQYF. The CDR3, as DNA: TGCGCCAGCAGCCAAGATCGGGCGGACAGCTCCTACGAGCAGTACTTC.

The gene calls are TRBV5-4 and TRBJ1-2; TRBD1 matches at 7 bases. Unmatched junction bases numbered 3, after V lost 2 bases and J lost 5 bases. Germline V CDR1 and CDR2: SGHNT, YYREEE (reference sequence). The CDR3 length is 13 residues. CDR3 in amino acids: CASSFKGAYGYTF. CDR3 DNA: TGTGCCAGCAGCTTTAAGGGGGCTTATGGCTACACCTTC.

In DNA form, the CDR3 reads TGTGCCTGGAGTTGGAGGAGTTCAGGGGGTCAGCCCCAGCATTTT. Its translation: CAWSWRSSGGQPQHF. The chain carries TRBV30 and TRBJ1-5, with 7 nucleotides matching TRBD1. Germline-derived CDR1 and CDR2 are GTSNPN and SVGIG (reference sequence). The trim removed 2 bases at V and 6 bases at J, leaving 10 bases unmatched. The CDR3 is 15 amino acids.

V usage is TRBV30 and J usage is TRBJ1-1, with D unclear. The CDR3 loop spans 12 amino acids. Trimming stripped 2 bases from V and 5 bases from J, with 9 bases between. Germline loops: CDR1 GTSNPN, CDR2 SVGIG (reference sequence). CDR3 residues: CAWSTGGTEAFF. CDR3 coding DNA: TGTGCCTGGAGTACGGGAGGGACTGAAGCTTTCTTT. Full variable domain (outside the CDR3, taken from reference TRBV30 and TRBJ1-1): SQTIHQWPATLVQPVGSPLSLECTVEGTSNPNLYWYRQAAGRGLQLLFYSVGIGQISSEVPQNLSASRPQDRQFILSSKKLLLSDSGFYLCAWSTGGTEAFFGQGTRLTVV.

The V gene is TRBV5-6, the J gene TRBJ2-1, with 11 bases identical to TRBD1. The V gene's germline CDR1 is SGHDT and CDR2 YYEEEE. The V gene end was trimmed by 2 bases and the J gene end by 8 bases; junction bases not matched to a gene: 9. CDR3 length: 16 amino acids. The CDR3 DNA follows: TGTGCCAGCAGCTTAGCCGGGACAGGGGGTTTGTATGAGCAGTTCTTC. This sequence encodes CASSLAGTGGLYEQFF.

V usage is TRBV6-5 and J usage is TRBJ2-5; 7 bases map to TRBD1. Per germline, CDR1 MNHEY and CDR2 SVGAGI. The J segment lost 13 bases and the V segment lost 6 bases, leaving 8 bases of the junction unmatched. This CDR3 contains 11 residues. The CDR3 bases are TGTGCCAGCAGAACCACCGGGACAGTGTACTTC. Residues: CASRTTGTVYF.

CDR3 amino acids: CASSLRFGSGEGSYNEQFF. CDR3 bases: TGTGCCAGCAGCTTACGATTCGGGTCGGGAGAGGGCTCCTACAATGAGCAGTTCTTC. V gene TRBV7-8 combines with J gene TRBJ2-1, with a weak D call TRBD2 (6 bases). Trimming removed 2 bases from V and 0 bases from J, with 20 bases in between. CDR3 length: 19 residues. Germline V gene sequence: CDR1 SGHVS, CDR2 FQNEAQ.

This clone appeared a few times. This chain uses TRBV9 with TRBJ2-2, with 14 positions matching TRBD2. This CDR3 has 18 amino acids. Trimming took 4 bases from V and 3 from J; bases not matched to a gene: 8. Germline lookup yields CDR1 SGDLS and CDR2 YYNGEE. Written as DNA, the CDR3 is TGTGCCAGCAGCCCACGACTAGCGGGAGGGCCGGACACCGGGGAGCTGTTTTTT. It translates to CASSPRLAGGPDTGELFF. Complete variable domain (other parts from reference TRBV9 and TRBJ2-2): DSGVTQTPKHLITATGQRVTLRCSPRSGDLSVYWYQQSLDQGLQFLIQYYNGEERAKGNILERFSAQQFPDLHSELNLSSLELGDSALYFCASSPRLAGGPDTGELFFGEGSRLTVL.

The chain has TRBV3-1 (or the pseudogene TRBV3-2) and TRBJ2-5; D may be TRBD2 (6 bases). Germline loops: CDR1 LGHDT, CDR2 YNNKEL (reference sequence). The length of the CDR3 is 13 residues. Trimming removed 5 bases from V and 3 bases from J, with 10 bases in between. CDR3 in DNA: TGTGCCAGCAGCATACGACTAGAAGAGACCCAGTACTTC. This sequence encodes CASSIRLEETQYF.

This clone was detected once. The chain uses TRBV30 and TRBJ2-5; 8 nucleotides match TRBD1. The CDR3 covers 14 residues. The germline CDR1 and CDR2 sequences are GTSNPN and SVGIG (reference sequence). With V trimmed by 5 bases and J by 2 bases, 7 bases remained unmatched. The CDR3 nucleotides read TGTGCCTGGGGCGGGACAGGCTATCAAGAGACCCAGTACTTC. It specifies CAWGGTGYQETQYF.

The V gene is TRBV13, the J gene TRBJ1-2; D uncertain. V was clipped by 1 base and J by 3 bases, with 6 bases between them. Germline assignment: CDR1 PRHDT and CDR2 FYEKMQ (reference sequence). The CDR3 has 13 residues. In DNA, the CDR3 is TGTGCCAGCAGCTTAGCGGAGGACTATGGCTACACCTTC. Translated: CASSLAEDYGYTF. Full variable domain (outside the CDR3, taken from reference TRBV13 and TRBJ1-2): AAGVIQSPRHLIKEKRETATLKCYPIPRHDTVYWYQQGPGQDPQFLISFYEKMQSDKGSIPDRFSAQQFSDYHSELNMSSLELGDSALYFCASSLAEDYGYTFGSGTRLTVV.

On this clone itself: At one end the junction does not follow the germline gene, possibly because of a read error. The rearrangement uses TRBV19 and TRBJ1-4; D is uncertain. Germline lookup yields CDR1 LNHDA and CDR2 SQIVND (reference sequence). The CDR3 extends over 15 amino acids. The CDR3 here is CASTMGRGRDEKLLF. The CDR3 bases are TGTGCCAGTACCATGGGCCGGGGAAGGGATGAAAAACTGCTTTTT.

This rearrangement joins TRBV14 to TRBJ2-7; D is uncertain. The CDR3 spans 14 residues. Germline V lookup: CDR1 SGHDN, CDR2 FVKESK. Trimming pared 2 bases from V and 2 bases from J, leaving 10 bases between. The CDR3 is CASSQTVGTYEQYF. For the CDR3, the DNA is TGTGCCAGCAGCCAAACAGTCGGAACCTACGAGCAGTACTTC.

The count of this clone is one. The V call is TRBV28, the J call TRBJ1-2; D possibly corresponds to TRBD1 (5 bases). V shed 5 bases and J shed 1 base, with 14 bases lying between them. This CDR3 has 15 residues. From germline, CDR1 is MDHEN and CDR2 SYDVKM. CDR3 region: CASSPDTDSNYGYTF. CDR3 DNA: TGTGCCAGCAGTCCTGATACCGACAGTAACTATGGCTACACCTTC.

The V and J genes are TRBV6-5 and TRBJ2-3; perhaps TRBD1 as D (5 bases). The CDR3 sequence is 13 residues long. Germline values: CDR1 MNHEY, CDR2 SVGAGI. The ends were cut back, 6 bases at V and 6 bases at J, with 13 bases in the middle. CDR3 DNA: TGTGCCAGCAGGGGCAGGGCAAAGGATACGCAGTATTTT. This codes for CASRGRAKDTQYF.

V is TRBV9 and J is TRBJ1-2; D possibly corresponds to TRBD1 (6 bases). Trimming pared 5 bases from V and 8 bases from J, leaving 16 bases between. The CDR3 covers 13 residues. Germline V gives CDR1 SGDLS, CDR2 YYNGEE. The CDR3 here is CASSFPGERGYTF. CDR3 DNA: TGTGCCAGCAGTTTCCCAGGGGAGCGGGGCTACACCTTC.

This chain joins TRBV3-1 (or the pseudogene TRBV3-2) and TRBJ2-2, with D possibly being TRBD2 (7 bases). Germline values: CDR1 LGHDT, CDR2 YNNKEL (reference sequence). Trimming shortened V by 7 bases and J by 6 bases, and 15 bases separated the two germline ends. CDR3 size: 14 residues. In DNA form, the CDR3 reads TGTGCCAGCACCCGAAGGGGGGGTGCCGGGGAGCTGTTTTTT. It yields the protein CASTRRGGAGELFF.

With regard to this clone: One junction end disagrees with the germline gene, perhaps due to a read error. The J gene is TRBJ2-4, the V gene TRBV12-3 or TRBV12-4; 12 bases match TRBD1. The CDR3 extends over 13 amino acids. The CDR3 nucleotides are TGTGCCAGCAGACCGGGACAGGGGGCCCTGAAGGACTTC. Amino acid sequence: CASRPGQGALKDF.

Here the CDR3 DNA reads TGTGCCAGCAGCCAGACGGGGGGTTTTGGCACAGATACGCAGTATTTT. Amino acids: CASSQTGGFGTDTQYF. This sequence joins TRBV3-1 (or the pseudogene TRBV3-2) and TRBJ2-3; 7 bases are shared with TRBD2. The CDR3 contains 16 residues. Germline trimming cut 3 bases from V and 1 base from J; bases unmatched to any gene: 7. Germline V lookup: CDR1 LGHDT, CDR2 YNNKEL (reference sequence).